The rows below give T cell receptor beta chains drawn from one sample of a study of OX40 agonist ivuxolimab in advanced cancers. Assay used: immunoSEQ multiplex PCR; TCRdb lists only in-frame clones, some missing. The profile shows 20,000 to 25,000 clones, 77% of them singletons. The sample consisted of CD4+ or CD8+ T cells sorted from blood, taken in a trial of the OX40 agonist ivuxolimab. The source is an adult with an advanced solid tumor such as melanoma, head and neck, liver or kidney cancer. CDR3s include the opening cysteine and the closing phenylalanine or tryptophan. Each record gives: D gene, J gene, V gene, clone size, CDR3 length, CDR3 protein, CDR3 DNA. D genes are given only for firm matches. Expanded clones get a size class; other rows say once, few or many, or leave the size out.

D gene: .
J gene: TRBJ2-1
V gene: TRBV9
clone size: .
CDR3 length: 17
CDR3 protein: CASSAESQGTFYNEQFF
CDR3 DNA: TGTGCCAGCAGCGCGGAATCACAGGGGACTTTCTACAATGAGCAGTTCTTC

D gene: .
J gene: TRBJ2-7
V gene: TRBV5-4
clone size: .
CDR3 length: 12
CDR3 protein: CASSLELGEQYF
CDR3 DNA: TGTGCCAGCAGCTTAGAGCTCGGCGAGCAGTACTTC

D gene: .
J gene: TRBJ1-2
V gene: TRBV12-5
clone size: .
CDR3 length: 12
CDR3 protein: CASGLAGTGYTF
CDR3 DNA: TGTGCTAGTGGTTTGGCAGGGACGGGCTACACCTTC

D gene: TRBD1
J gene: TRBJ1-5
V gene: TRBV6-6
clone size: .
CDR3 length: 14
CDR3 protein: CASSYDWDSQPQHF
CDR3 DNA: TGTGCCAGCAGTTACGATTGGGACAGTCAGCCCCAGCATTTT

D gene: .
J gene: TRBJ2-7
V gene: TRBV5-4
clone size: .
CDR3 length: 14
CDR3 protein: CASSSWGGVGEQYF
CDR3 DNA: TGTGCCAGCAGCTCGTGGGGTGGGGTGGGCGAGCAGTACTTC

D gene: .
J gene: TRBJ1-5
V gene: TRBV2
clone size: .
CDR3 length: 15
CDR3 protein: CASSEAGGSNQPQHF
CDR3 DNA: TGTGCCAGCAGTGAAGCCGGGGGCTCAAATCAGCCCCAGCATTTT

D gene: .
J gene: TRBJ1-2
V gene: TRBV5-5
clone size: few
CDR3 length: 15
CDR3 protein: CASSLEAGDHYGYTF
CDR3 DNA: TGTGCCAGCAGCTTGGAGGCAGGGGATCACTATGGCTACACCTTC

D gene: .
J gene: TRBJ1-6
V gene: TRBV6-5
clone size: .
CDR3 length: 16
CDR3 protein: CASSYVWADQVSPLHF
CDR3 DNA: TGTGCCAGCAGTTATGTTTGGGCAGATCAGGTTTCACCCCTCCACTTT

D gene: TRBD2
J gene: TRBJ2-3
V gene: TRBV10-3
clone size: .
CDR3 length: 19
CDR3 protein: CAISESTRHLAGGTDTQYF
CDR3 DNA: TGTGCCATCAGTGAGTCCACCCGGCACCTAGCGGGGGGCACAGATACGCAGTATTTT

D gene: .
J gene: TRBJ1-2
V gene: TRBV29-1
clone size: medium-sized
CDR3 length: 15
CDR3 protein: CSVEEEGGINYGYTF
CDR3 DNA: TGCAGCGTTGAAGAGGAAGGAGGGATTAACTATGGCTACACCTTC

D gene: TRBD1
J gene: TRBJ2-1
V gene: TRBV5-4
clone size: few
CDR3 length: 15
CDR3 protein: CASSLLGQSLDEQFF
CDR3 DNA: TGTGCCAGCAGCTTGCTGGGACAGAGTCTTGATGAGCAGTTCTTC

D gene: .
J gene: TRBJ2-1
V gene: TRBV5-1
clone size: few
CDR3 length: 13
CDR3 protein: CASSLVSEHEQFF
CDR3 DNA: TGCGCCAGCAGCTTGGTTTCGGAGCATGAGCAGTTCTTC

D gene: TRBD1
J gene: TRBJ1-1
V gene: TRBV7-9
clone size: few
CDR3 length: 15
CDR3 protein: CASSLGTGVNTEAFF
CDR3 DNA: TGTGCCAGCAGCTTAGGGACAGGGGTGAACACTGAAGCTTTCTTT

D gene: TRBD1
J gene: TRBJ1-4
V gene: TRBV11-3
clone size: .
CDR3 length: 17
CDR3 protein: CASSPRTGGRFHEKLFF
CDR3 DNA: TGTGCCAGCAGCCCTAGGACAGGGGGCAGATTCCATGAAAAACTGTTTTTT

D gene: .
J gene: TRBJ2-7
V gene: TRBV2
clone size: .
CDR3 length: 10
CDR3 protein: CASSDYEQYF
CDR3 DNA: TGTGCCAGCAGTGACTACGAGCAGTACTTC

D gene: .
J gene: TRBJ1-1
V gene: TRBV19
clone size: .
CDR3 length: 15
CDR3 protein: CASSISNRANTEAFF
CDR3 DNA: TGTGCCAGTAGTATCAGCAACAGGGCGAACACTGAAGCTTTCTTT

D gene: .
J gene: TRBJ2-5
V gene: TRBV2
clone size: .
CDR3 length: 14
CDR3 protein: CASRNFTGRETQYF
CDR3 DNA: TGTGCCAGCAGAAACTTCACGGGGAGGGAGACCCAGTACTTC

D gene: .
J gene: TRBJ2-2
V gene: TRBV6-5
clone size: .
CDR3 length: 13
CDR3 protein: CASSYSGTGELFF
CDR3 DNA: TGTGCCAGCAGTTACTCAGGGACCGGGGAGCTGTTTTTT

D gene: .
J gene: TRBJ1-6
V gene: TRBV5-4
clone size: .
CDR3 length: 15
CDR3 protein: CASPKVGPANSPLHF
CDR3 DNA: TGTGCCAGCCCAAAGGTGGGCCCTGCGAATTCACCCCTCCACTTT

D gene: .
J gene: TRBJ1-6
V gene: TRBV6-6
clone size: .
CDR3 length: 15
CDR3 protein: CASSYSLQGGSPLHF
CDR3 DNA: TGTGCCAGCAGTTACTCGTTGCAGGGAGGTTCACCCCTCCACTTT

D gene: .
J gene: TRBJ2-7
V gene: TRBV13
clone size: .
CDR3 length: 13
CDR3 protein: CASSETDSYEQYF
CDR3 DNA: TGTGCCAGCAGTGAGACAGACTCCTACGAGCAGTACTTC

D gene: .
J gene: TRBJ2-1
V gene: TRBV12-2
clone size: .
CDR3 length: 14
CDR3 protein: CASPAGEGVDEQFF
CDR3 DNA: TGTGCAAGTCCCGCTGGGGAGGGGGTTGATGAGCAGTTCTTC

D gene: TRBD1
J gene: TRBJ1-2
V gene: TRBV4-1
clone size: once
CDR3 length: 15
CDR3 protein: CASSQRGQGSYGYTF
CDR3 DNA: TGCGCCAGCAGCCAAAGAGGACAGGGGAGCTATGGCTACACCTTC

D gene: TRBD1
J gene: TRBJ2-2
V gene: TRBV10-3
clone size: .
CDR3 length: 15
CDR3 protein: CAISVGTANTGELFF
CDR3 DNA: TGTGCCATCAGTGTAGGGACAGCTAACACCGGGGAGCTGTTTTTT

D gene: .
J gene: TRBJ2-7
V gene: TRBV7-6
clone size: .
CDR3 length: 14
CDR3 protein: CASSLALTSYEQYF
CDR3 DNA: TGTGCCAGCAGCTTAGCCCTAACTAGTTACGAGCAGTACTTC

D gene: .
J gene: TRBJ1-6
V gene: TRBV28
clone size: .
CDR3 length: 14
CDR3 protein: CASSLTVGGSPLHF
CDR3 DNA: TGTGCCAGCAGTTTGACGGTGGGAGGCTCACCCCTCCACTTT

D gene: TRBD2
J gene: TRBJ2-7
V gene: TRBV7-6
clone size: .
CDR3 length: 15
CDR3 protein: CASKGGEGEVYEQYF
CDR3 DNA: TGTGCCAGCAAGGGCGGGGAGGGTGAGGTCTACGAGCAGTACTTC

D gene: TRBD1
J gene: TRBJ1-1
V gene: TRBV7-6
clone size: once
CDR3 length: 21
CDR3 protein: CASSSEPPADGQGIMNTEAFF
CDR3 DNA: TGTGCCAGCAGCAGCGAGCCCCCCGCCGATGGACAGGGGATAATGAACACTGAAGCTTTCTTT

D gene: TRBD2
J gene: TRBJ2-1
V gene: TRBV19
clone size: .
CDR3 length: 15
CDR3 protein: CASSMGASGGNEQFF
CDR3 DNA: TGTGCCAGTAGTATGGGGGCTAGCGGGGGTAATGAGCAGTTCTTC

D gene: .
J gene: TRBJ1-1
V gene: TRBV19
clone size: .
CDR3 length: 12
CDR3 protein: CASSIAVSEAFF
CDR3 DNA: TGTGCCAGTAGTATCGCCGTCAGTGAAGCTTTCTTT

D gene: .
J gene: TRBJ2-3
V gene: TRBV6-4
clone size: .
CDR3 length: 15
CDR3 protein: CASSDSNGGANTQYF
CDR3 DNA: TGTGCCAGCAGTGACTCGAACGGGGGAGCTAATACGCAGTATTTT

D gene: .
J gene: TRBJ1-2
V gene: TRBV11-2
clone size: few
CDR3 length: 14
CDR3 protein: CASSLEAGAIGYTF
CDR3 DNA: TGTGCCAGCAGCTTAGAGGCAGGGGCGATAGGCTACACCTTC

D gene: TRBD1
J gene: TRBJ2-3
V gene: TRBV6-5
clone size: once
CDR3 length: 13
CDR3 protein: CASTDRFTDTQYF
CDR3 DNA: TGTGCCAGCACGGACAGGTTCACAGATACGCAGTATTTT

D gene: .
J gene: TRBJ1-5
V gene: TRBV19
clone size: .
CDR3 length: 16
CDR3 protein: CASSTDRSRSNQPQHF
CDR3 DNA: TGTGCCAGTAGTACCGACAGGAGTCGTAGCAATCAGCCCCAGCATTTT

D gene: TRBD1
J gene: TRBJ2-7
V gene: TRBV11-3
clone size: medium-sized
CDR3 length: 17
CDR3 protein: CASSPTPAGTGPHEQYF
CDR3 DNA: TGTGCCAGCAGCCCGACCCCCGCCGGGACAGGGCCCCACGAGCAGTACTTC

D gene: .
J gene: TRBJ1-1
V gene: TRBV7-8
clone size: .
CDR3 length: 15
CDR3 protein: CASRHLGGLLVEAFF
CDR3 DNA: TGTGCCAGCAGACACTTGGGGGGGCTATTGGTGGAAGCTTTCTTT

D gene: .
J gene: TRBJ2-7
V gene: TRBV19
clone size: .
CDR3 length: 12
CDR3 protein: CASSIAPGEQYF
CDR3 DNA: TGTGCCAGTAGTATAGCCCCAGGGGAGCAGTACTTC

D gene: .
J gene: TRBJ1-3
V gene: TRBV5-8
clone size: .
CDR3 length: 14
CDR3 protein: CASSFPLSGNTIYF
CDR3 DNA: TGTGCCAGCAGCTTCCCTCTCTCTGGAAACACCATATATTTT

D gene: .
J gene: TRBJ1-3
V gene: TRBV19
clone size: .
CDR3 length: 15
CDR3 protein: CASSIGGHSGNTIYF
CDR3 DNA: TGTGCCAGTAGTATAGGAGGACACTCTGGAAACACCATATATTTT

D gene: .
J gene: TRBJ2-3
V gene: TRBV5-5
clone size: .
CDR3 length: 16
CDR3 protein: CASTSGSSGFTDTQYF
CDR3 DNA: TGTGCCAGCACCTCTGGAAGTAGCGGCTTCACAGATACGCAGTATTTT

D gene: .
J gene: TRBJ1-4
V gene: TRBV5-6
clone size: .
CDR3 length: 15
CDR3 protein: CASSSGWGRNEKLFF
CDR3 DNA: TGTGCCAGCAGCTCGGGGTGGGGTAGGAATGAAAAACTGTTTTTT

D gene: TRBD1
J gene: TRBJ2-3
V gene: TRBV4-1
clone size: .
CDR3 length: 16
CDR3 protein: CASSQGRGQPPDTQYF
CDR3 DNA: TGCGCCAGCAGCCAAGGAAGGGGACAGCCTCCAGATACGCAGTATTTT

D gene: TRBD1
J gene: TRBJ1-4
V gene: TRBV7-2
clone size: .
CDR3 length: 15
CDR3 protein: CASSRWTGGDEKLFF
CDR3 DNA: TGTGCCAGCAGCCGATGGACAGGGGGAGATGAAAAACTGTTTTTT

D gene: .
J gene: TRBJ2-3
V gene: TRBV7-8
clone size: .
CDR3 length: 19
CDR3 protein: CASSPLGRAPSKSTDTQYF
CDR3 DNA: TGTGCCAGCAGCCCATTAGGACGGGCCCCCAGTAAAAGCACAGATACGCAGTATTTT

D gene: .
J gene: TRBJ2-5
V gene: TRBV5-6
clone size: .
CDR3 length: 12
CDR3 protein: CASRSFKETQYF
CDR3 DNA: TGTGCCAGCAGGAGCTTTAAAGAGACCCAGTACTTC

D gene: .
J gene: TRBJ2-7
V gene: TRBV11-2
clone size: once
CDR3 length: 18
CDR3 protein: CASSSLEGGAHLPYEQYF
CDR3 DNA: TGTGCCAGCAGCTCCTTGGAGGGGGGGGCCCACTTGCCCTACGAGCAGTACTTC

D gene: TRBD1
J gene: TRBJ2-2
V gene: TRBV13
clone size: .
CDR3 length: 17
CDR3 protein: CASSYQPGQGDDGELFF
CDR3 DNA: TGTGCCAGCAGCTACCAACCGGGACAGGGGGATGACGGGGAGCTGTTTTTT